Listed below are T cell receptor beta chains from one sample, sequenced in a study of response to subunit inactivated influenza vaccine. TCRdb passed the RT-PCR reads through MiXCR, listing each CDR3 protein once. The data show hundreds of thousands of distinct CDR3 sequences, more than 11% seen once. The sequences come from PBMCs from blood, collected around 14 days before vaccination. The receptors were gathered from a man aged 45-65 years who received an inactivated influenza vaccine. Each CDR3 is given with its conserved first and last residue. D genes are given only for firm matches. Where a row states a size, it is once, few, many or the class of an expanded clone; other rows omit it.

TGCAGTGCAAAGGACTTAGGACGGCAGGGGGGAGAGCAGTACTTC | CSAKDLGRQGGEQYF | NA | TRBV20-1 | NA | TRBJ2-7
TGTGCCAGCAGTGAACACGGGAGGGCCTACGAGCAGTACTTC | CASSEHGRAYEQYF | NA | TRBV25-1 | TRBD2 | TRBJ2-7
TGTGCCAGCAGCCCGGCACACTCCACAGATACGCAGTATTTT | CASSPAHSTDTQYF | NA | TRBV3-1 | NA | TRBJ2-3
TGTGCCACCAGCCCTACCGGGACAGGGGTCACAGATACGCAGTATTTT | CATSPTGTGVTDTQYF | many | TRBV24-1 | TRBD1 | TRBJ2-3
TGTGCCAGCAGCCCCCAGGGAGGGCGTCCTGATGCCCGCGGATATGGCTACACCTTC | CASSPQGGRPDARGYGYTF | NA | TRBV11-2 | NA | TRBJ1-2
TGTGCCAGCAGTTCGGGACTAGCGGGAGGGCACGAGCAGTACTTC | CASSSGLAGGHEQYF | NA | TRBV28 | TRBD2 | TRBJ2-7
TGTGCCTACCGGACCAGCGCAGGCACCGGGGAGCTGTTTTTT | CAYRTSAGTGELFF | NA | TRBV30 | NA | TRBJ2-2
TGTGCCAGCAGGAACCCGGGACAGGGGGGGAATACGCAGTATTTT | CASRNPGQGGNTQYF | many | TRBV2 | TRBD1 | TRBJ2-3
TGCAGTGTACGTGTTTACAATGAGCAGTTCTTC | CSVRVYNEQFF | NA | TRBV20-1 | NA | TRBJ2-1
TGCGCCAGCAGCCCGCAGGGACAGGGCATCGGAGAGACCCAGTACTTC | CASSPQGQGIGETQYF | NA | TRBV5-1 | TRBD1 | TRBJ2-5
TGTGCCACCAGCAACGGACCAGAGACCCAGTACTTC | CATSNGPETQYF | NA | TRBV15 | NA | TRBJ2-5
TGTGCCAGCAGCTTTGTACGGAACACTGAAGCTTTCTTT | CASSFVRNTEAFF | NA | TRBV5-5 | NA | TRBJ1-1
TGTGCCAGCAGCTTAACCAGAGGCTCCACAGATACGCAGTATTTT | CASSLTRGSTDTQYF | many | TRBV5-5 | NA | TRBJ2-3
TGTGCCAGCAGCTTAAATCAGGGGAACCAGCCCCAGCATTTT | CASSLNQGNQPQHF | many | TRBV7-8 | NA | TRBJ1-5
TGTGCCAGCAGCTTAGAATTCGGGGGGCAAAGTGGTACGCAGTATTTT | CASSLEFGGQSGTQYF | NA | TRBV7-2 | NA | TRBJ2-3
TGTGCCAGCATTCGGACTAGCGGAACCCGAAAGGGTGAGCAGTTCTTC | CASIRTSGTRKGEQFF | few | TRBV12-3/TRBV12-4 | TRBD2 | TRBJ2-1
TGTGCCAGCAGCTTAGATCCCTCGGGGAAATCCTACGAGCAGTACTTC | CASSLDPSGKSYEQYF | many | TRBV11-2 | NA | TRBJ2-7
TGTGCCAGCAGTGCTCCGGGACAGGGGTACAATGAGCAGTTCTTC | CASSAPGQGYNEQFF | NA | TRBV27 | TRBD1 | TRBJ2-1
TGTGCCAGCATGGGGACAAACAATTATGGCTACACCTTC | CASMGTNNYGYTF | NA | TRBV2 | NA | TRBJ1-2
TGTGCCAGCAGACTGACTAGTAGGGGAGGCAATGAGCAGTTCTTC | CASRLTSRGGNEQFF | few | TRBV12-3/TRBV12-4 | NA | TRBJ2-1
TGTGCCAGCAGACCCGACAGGGGTGGCAATCAGCCCCAGCATTTT | CASRPDRGGNQPQHF | many | TRBV28 | TRBD1 | TRBJ1-5
TGTGCCAGCAGCCGCGACCGGACGAAGTATAATGAAAAACTGTTTTTT | CASSRDRTKYNEKLFF | few | TRBV3-1 | NA | TRBJ1-4
TGCGCCAGCAGCTCGAGGACTAGCTCCAATGAGCAGTTCTTC | CASSSRTSSNEQFF | many | TRBV5-1 | TRBD2 | TRBJ2-1
TGTGCCAGCGGCCTCTCGGGGGACGATACGCAGTATTTT | CASGLSGDDTQYF | NA | TRBV6-1 | NA | TRBJ2-3
TGTGCCAGCAGCCAAGAACCTCGTGCTTCACCCCTCCACTTT | CASSQEPRASPLHF | few | TRBV3-1 | NA | TRBJ1-6
TGTGCCAGCAGACCGGGACAGGGAGTCCACGAGCAGTACTTC | CASRPGQGVHEQYF | many | TRBV28 | TRBD1 | TRBJ2-7
TGTGCCAGCAGTGGAATCCCAGGAGACTCTGGGGCCAACGTCCTGACTTTC | CASSGIPGDSGANVLTF | NA | TRBV6-1 | NA | TRBJ2-6
TGTGCCAGCTCACCACCTCTGTTAGCGGGACATGACTACGAGCAGTACTTC | CASSPPLLAGHDYEQYF | NA | TRBV18 | TRBD2 | TRBJ2-7
TGCAGTGCCCAGACGATAGCGGGGGACACAGATACGCAGTATTTT | CSAQTIAGDTDTQYF | NA | TRBV20-1 | TRBD2 | TRBJ2-3
TGTGCCAGCAGACGAGGGTCGGGTGAAAAACTGTTTTTT | CASRRGSGEKLFF | NA | TRBV12-3/TRBV12-4 | NA | TRBJ1-4
TGTGCCAGCAGCCACTGGGGGCCCCGAGAGACCCAGTACTTC | CASSHWGPRETQYF | many | TRBV7-9 | NA | TRBJ2-5
TGCAGCGTAACTGCCGGGAGAGTCTACGAGCAGTACTTC | CSVTAGRVYEQYF | many | TRBV29-1 | NA | TRBJ2-7
TGTGCCAGCAGCTTAGTCCAGGGGCTTGAAGCTTTCTTT | CASSLVQGLEAFF | many | TRBV7-2 | NA | TRBJ1-1
TGTGCCAGCAGCCAAGATATAGGACTAGCTGTGACCGGGGAGCTGTTTTTT | CASSQDIGLAVTGELFF | few | TRBV3-1 | TRBD2 | TRBJ2-2
TGTGCCAGCAGCTTAAGCCAGGGGTCCTACGAGCAGTACTTC | CASSLSQGSYEQYF | many | TRBV5-1 | NA | TRBJ2-7
TGTGCCAGCAGCCCCACGGGGGCCGGGGAGCTGTTTTTT | CASSPTGAGELFF | many | TRBV12-3/TRBV12-4 | NA | TRBJ2-2
TGTGCCAGCTTTCGGGAGTTGGGCACTGAAGCTTTCTTT | CASFRELGTEAFF | few | TRBV28 | NA | TRBJ1-1
TGCGCCAGCAGCGCATGGGACAGGGTGGCAGATACGCAGTATTTT | CASSAWDRVADTQYF | few | TRBV5-1 | TRBD1 | TRBJ2-3
TGTGCCAGCAGCTTGGCGGAGGGAGAAAACAAAAACATTCAGTACTTC | CASSLAEGENKNIQYF | NA | TRBV5-6 | NA | TRBJ2-4
TGCGCCAGCAGCCAAGATAGCCCTTCGACCGGCTATGGCTACACCTTC | CASSQDSPSTGYGYTF | NA | TRBV4-1 | NA | TRBJ1-2